This entry is about one TCR beta chain. The antigen remains unidentified. This record belongs to a study of human T cells and chemical hapten exposure. Overall study: Sensitization was performed using 2% DPC on an approximately 2 cm by approximately 2 cm upper inner arm skin site. Patches that contained 0.01% DPC were applied to the upper back and read at 6 days. Study-level points and caveats: Versus controls, significantly more large CDR3 similarity clusters arose from expanded TCRs.

Documented time point: patch test 3, about 24 weeks after DPC sensitization. Treatment noted: therapeutic diphenylcyclopropenone sensitization with weekly scalp DPC. Germline loops: CDR1 SEHNR, CDR2 FQNEAQ (reference sequence). The CDR3 contains 17 residues. Germline trimming cut 1 base from V and 2 bases from J; bases unmatched to any gene: 7. For the library, individual cDNA molecules each received unique molecular identifiers. TCRdb re-derived calls from the RACE reads in MiXCR, one entry per CDR3 protein. Among 100,000 or so distinct CDR3 sequences, under 40% were seen once, and the ten largest hold less than 3%.

This sequence was found in a man aged 35-49 years with alopecia areata. Some clones in this sample may be carry-over from other donors' samples. This specimen consisted of whole blood, obtained in connection with sensitization to the hapten diphenylcyclopropenone (DPC). The J gene is TRBJ2-7, the V gene TRBV7-9; 11 bases are shared with TRBD1. For the CDR3, the DNA is TGTGCCAGCAGCTTAGTGGTTGGGACAGGGGGAGCCTACGAGCAGTACTTC. It codes for CASSLVVGTGGAYEQYF.